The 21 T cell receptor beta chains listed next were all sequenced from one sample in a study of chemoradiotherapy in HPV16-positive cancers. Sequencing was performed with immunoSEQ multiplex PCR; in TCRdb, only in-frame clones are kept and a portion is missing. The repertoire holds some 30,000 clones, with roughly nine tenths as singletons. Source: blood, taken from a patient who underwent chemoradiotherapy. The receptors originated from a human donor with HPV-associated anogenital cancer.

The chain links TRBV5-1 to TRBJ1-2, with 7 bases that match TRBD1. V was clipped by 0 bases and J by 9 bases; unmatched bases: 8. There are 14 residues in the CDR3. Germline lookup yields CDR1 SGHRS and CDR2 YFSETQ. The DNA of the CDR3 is TGCGCCAGCAGCTTGGGGATAGGGGGCCGGAGCTACACCTTC. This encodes CASSLGIGGRSYTF.

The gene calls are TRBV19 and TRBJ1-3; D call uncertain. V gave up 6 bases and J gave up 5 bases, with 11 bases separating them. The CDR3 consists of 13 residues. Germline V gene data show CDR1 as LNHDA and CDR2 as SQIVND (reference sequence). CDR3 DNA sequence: TGTGCCAGTAGAAGCTTGGCGAGAAACACCATATATTTT. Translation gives CASRSLARNTIYF.

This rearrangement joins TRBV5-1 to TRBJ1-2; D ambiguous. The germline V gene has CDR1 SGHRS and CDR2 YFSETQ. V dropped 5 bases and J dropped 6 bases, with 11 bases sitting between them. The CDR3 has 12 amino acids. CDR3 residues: CASSSDTDGYTF. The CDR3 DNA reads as TGCGCCAGCAGTTCAGACACAGATGGCTACACCTTC.

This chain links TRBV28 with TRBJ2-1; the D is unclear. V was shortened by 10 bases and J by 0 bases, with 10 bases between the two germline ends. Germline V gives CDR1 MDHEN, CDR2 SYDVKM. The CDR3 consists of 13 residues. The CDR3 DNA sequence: TGTGCCACCACAGACGGCTCCTACAATGAGCAGTTCTTC. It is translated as CATTDGSYNEQFF. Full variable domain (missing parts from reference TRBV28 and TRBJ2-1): DVKVTQSSRYLVKRTGEKVFLECVQDMDHENMFWYRQDPGLGLRLIYFSYDVKMKEKGDIPEGYSVSREKKERFSLILESASTNQTSMYLCATTDGSYNEQFFGPGTRLTVL.

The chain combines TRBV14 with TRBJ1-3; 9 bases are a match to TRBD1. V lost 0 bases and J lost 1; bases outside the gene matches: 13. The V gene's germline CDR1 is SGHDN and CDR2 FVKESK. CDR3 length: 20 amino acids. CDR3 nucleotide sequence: TGTGCCAGCAGCCAAGAGAGGAAAACAGGGGGCCGGTCTTCTGGAAACACCATATATTTT. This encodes CASSQERKTGGRSSGNTIYF.

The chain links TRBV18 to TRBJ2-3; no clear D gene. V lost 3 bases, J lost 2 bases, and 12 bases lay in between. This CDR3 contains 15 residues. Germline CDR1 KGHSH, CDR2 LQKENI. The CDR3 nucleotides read TGTGCCAGCTCACCGTCACAGCTATACACAGATACGCAGTATTTT. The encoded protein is CASSPSQLYTDTQYF.

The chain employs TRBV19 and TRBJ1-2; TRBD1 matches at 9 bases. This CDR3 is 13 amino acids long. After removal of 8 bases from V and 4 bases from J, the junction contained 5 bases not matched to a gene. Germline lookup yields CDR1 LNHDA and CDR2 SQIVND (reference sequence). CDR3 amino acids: CASQGQGIYGYTF. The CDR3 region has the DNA TGTGCCAGTCAGGGACAGGGAATCTATGGCTACACCTTC. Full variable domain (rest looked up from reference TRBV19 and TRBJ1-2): DGGITQSPKYLFRKEGQNVTLSCEQNLNHDAMYWYRQDPGQGLRLIYYSQIVNDFQKGDIAEGYSVSREKKESFPLTVTSAQKNPTAFYLCASQGQGIYGYTFGSGTRLTVV.

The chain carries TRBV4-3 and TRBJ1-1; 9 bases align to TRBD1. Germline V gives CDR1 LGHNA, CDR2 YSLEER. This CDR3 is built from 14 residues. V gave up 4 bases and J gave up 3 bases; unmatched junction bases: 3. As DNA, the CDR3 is TGCGCCAGCAGCCTGGACAGGGGTGACACTGAAGCTTTCTTT. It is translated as CASSLDRGDTEAFF.

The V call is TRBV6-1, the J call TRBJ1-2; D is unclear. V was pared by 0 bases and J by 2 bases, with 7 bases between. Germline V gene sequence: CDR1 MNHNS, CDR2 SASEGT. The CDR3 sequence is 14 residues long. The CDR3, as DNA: TGTGCCAGCAGTGAAGCGCGGCTAAACTATGGCTACACCTTC. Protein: CASSEARLNYGYTF.

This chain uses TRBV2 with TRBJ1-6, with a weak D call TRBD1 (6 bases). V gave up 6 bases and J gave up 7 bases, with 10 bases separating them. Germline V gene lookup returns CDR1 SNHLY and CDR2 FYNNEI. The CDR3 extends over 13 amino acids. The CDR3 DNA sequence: TGTGCCAGCAGGCGGGGGCGAAATTCACCCCTCCACTTT. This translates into CASRRGRNSPLHF.

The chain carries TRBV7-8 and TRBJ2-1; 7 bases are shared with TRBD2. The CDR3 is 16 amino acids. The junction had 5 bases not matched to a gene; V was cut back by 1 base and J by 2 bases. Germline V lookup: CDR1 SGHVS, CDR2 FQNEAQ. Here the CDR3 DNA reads TGTGCCAGCAGCTTAGGGCAAGCGGGGCCCTACAATGAGCAGTTCTTC. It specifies CASSLGQAGPYNEQFF.

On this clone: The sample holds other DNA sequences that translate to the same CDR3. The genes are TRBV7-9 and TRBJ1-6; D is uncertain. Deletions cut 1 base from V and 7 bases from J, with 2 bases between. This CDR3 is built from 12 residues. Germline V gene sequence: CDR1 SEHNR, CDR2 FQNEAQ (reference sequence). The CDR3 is CASSLGNSPLHF. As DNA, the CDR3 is TGTGCCAGCAGCTTAGGAAATTCACCCCTCCACTTT.

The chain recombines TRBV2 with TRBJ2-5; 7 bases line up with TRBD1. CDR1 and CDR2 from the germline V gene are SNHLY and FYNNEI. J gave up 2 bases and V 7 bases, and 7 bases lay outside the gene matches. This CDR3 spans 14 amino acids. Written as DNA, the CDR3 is TGTGCCAGCACGTATGGGACAGTACAAGAGACCCAGTACTTC. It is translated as CASTYGTVQETQYF.

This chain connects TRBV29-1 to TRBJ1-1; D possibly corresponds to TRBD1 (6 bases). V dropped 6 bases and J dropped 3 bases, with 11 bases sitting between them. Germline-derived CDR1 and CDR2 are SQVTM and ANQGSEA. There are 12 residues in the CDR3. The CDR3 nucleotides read TGCAGCGTCTTGACAGGCGACACTGAAGCTTTCTTT. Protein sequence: CSVLTGDTEAFF.

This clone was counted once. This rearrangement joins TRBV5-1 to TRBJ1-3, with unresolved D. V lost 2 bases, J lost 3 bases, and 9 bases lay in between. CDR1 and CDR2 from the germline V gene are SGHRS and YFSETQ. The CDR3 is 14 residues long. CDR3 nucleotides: TGCGCCAGCAGCTTAGGAGACCATGGAAACACCATATATTTT. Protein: CASSLGDHGNTIYF.

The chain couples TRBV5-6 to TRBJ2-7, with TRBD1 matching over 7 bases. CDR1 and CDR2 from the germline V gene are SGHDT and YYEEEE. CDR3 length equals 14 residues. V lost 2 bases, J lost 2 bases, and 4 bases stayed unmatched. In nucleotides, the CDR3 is TGTGCCAGCAGCTTCGGACAGGCGCCCTACGAGCAGTACTTC. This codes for CASSFGQAPYEQYF.

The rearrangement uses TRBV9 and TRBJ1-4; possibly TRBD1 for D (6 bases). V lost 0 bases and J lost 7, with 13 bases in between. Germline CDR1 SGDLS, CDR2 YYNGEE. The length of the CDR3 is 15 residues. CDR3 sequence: CASSVAGQRIEKLFF. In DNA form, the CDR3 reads TGTGCCAGCAGCGTAGCCGGACAGAGGATTGAAAAACTGTTTTTT.

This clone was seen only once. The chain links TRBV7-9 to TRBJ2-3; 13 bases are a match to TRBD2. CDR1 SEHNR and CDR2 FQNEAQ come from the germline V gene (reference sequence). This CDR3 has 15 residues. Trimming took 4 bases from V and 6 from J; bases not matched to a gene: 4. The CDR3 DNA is TGTGCCAGCAGCTCACTAGCGGGGGGGTATGATACGCAGTATTTT. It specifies CASSSLAGGYDTQYF.

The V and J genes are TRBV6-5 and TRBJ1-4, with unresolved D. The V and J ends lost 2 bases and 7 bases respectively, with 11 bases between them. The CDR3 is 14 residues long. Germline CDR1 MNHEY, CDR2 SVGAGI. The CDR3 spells CASSYGVRVEKLFF. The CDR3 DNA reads TGTGCCAGCAGTTACGGTGTTCGTGTTGAAAAACTGTTTTTT.

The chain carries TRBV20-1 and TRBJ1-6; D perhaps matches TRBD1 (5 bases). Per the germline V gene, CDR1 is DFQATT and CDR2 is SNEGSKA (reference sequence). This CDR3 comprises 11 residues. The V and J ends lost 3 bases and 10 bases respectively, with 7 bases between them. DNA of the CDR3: TGCAGTGCTAGGGGGGAATCACCCCTCCACTTT. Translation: CSARGESPLHF.

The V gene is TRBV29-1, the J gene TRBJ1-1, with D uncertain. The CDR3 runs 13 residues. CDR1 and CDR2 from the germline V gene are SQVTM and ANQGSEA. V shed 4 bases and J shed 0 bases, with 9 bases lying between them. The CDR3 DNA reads TGCAGCGTTGTAACGACTTTGAACACTGAAGCTTTCTTT. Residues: CSVVTTLNTEAFF.